This TCR beta chain was sequenced for a study of CD8 T cells in Susac syndrome. With random hexamers, reverse transcription was performed on about 0.5 to 1 ug of RNA. The authors amplified TCR beta CDR3 across 54 Vbeta and 13 Jbeta using immunoSEQ multiplex PCR. TCRdb used MiXCR to reprocess the immunoSEQ multiplex PCR reads, holding one entry per CDR3 protein. Among 150,000 to 190,000 distinct CDR3 sequences, 85% to 95% were seen once, and the ten largest hold 0.16%. Peripheral blood CD8+ and CD4+ T cells were profiled by TCR beta sequencing. Patients with Susac syndrome showed fulfilment of recently defined diagnostic criteria for definite or probable disease. The CD8+ and CD4+ T cells were negatively isolated, with the TEMRA cells enriched by FACS. The CDR3 is 16 residues long. In germline, CDR1 is MNHEY, CDR2 SMNVEV (reference sequence). J gave up 4 bases and V 5 bases, and 10 bases lay outside the gene matches.

J is TRBJ2-1 and V is TRBV27; 8 bases fit TRBD2. The TCR sequence derives from a human donor with Susac syndrome. What was sequenced was CD4+ T cells from PBMCs. CDR3 sequence reads: CASSPSRGGQYNEQFF. Written as DNA, the CDR3 is TGTGCCAGCAGTCCCTCTCGGGGGGGCCAGTACAATGAGCAGTTCTTC.